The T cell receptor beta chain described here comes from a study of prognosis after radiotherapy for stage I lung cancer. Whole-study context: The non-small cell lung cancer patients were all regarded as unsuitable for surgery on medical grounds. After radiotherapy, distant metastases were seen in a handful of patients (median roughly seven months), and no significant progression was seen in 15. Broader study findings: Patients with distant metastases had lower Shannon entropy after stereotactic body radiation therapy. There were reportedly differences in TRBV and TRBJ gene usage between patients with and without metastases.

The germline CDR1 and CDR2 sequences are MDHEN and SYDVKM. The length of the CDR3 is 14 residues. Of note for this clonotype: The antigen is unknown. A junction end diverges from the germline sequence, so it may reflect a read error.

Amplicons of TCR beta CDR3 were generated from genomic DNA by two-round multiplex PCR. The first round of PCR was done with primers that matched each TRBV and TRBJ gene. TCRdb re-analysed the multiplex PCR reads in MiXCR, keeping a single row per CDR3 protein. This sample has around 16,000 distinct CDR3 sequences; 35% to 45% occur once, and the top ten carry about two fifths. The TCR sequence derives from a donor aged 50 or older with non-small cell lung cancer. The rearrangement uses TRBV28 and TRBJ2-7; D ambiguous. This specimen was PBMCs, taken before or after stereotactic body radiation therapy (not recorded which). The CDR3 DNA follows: TGTGCCAGCAGTTTTGGGGTGGCCTCCTACGAGCAATACTTC. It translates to CASSFGVASYEQYF.